A selection of T cell receptor beta chains follows, all from one sample in a study of cytomegalovirus exposure and HLA in healthy donors. The assay was immunoSEQ multiplex PCR, and TCRdb's table has in-frame clones only and misses some. The sample gives more than 95,000 clones, roughly 74% of which show up once; under 3% is in the top ten. The specimen sequenced was PBMCs. These receptors originate from a female donor in good health and CMV-seropositive. Each CDR3 is given without its conserved first and last residue.

V	J	CDR3
TRBV30	TRBJ1-1	AWRQGNTEAF
TRBV4-1	TRBJ2-5	ASSQDTTRGDLKETQY
TRBV5-1	TRBJ2-1	ASSPNVQTSYNEQF
TRBV11-2	TRBJ2-5	ASSLDREETQY
TRBV7-2	TRBJ1-2	ASSLLLESYGYT
TRBV7-2	TRBJ1-2	ASSFSPRGYGYT
TRBV6-5	TRBJ1-2	ASSYSRDRYGYT
TRBV5-1	TRBJ2-7	ASSLGGGSYEQY
TRBV6-6	TRBJ2-1	ASTGLAVYEQF
TRBV6-6	TRBJ2-7	ASRPRRGEIYEQY
TRBV11-2	TRBJ2-1	ASSFTGLAGAFNEQF
TRBV5-1	TRBJ1-2	ASSLVQGEYGYT
TRBV9	TRBJ2-1	ASSVGQGAIHEQF
TRBV5-1	TRBJ2-1	ASSTRTGPSSYNEQF
TRBV6-5	TRBJ2-7	ASRDPSGRPYEQY
TRBV2	TRBJ1-6	ASKGGGVGNSPLH
TRBV6-8	TRBJ2-2	ASYSNLGFRSGTGGVGELF
TRBV28	TRBJ1-6	ASSPRPIEASPLH
TRBV4-3	TRBJ1-6	ASSLRDREDSPLH
TRBV10-3	TRBJ2-5	AISEKGTETQY
TRBV30	TRBJ1-4	AWIYGEKLF
TRBV2	TRBJ2-7	ASGSSGRVSSYEQY
TRBV7-2	TRBJ2-3	ASSASGGSRTQY
TRBV5-4	TRBJ2-1	ASSRTSGGANEQF
TRBV30	TRBJ2-3	AWSATSLVTDTQY
TRBV7-3	TRBJ1-4	ASSHDETGGATNEKLF
TRBV11-2	TRBJ2-7	ASSPQQGNYEQY
TRBV10-3	TRBJ2-7	AISESVGVRSYEQY
TRBV7-2	TRBJ1-5	ASSLRMSNQPQH
TRBV18	TRBJ2-7	ASSGGLIDEQY
TRBV6-5	TRBJ1-4	ASSIPGLEKLF
TRBV28	TRBJ1-1	ASLTLGDKNTEAF
TRBV9	TRBJ1-2	ASSGQGYYGYT
TRBV7-2	TRBJ2-7	ASSLAPGGGHEQY
TRBV7-8	TRBJ2-7	ASSFSGLAASEQY
TRBV6-1	TRBJ1-2	ASSEFSAFNYGYT
TRBV29-1	TRBJ1-1	SATQGLFTEAF
TRBV15	TRBJ2-7	ATSRNRQGGATRQY
TRBV29-1	TRBJ1-2	SSLRGDGYT
TRBV5-6	TRBJ1-2	ASSFDRTGGGYT
TRBV30	TRBJ2-3	AWRWTSGVDTQY
TRBV4-3	TRBJ2-6	ASSQEGQGVTGANVLT
TRBV5-1	TRBJ2-5	ASSTEAETQY
TRBV23-1	TRBJ1-1	ASSREGNTEAF
TRBV7-9	TRBJ1-5	ASSQLGTGNQPQH
TRBV7-9	TRBJ1-1	ASSLDRGLNTEAF
TRBV7-2	TRBJ1-1	ASSSLLPPSEAF
TRBV20-1	TRBJ2-7	SASGQAEQY
TRBV28	TRBJ2-1	ASSFGGWGNNEQF
TRBV7-7	TRBJ2-3	ASSSSGLSTDTQY
TRBV28	TRBJ1-5	ASSIPGTLQPQH
TRBV7-9	TRBJ2-3	ASSKTVRTDTQY
TRBV29-1	TRBJ2-1	SAAGTSGVEKF
TRBV6-4	TRBJ2-2	ASSDSPGGGTGELF
TRBV2	TRBJ2-7	ASMPQAAGEQY